The present entry profiles one T cell receptor beta chain with its context. The antigen is undetermined. The table came from immunoSEQ multiplex PCR; TCRdb's copy has only in-frame clones and leaves some out. The sample lists about 92,000 clones, 93% occurring once. The sample originates from a study of cytomegalovirus exposure and HLA in healthy donors. Notes on the study in general: According to the study, around 180 TCR beta chains were cytomegalovirus-associated. Most TCR sequences were seen very rarely across donors, but some public TCRs occurred in many.

The CDR3 length is 15 residues. Trimming stripped 0 bases from V and 2 bases from J, with 7 bases between. CDR1 ENHRY and CDR2 SYGVKD come from the germline V gene. Source material: PBMCs. The receptor's source is a woman aged 25 to 45 in good health and CMV-seropositive. This chain links TRBV10-3 with TRBJ1-4; D possibly corresponds to TRBD1 (5 bases). The CDR3 nucleotides read TGTGCCATCAGTGAGTCTGCAGGGACTAATGAAAAACTGTTTTTT. Its translation is CAISESAGTNEKLFF.